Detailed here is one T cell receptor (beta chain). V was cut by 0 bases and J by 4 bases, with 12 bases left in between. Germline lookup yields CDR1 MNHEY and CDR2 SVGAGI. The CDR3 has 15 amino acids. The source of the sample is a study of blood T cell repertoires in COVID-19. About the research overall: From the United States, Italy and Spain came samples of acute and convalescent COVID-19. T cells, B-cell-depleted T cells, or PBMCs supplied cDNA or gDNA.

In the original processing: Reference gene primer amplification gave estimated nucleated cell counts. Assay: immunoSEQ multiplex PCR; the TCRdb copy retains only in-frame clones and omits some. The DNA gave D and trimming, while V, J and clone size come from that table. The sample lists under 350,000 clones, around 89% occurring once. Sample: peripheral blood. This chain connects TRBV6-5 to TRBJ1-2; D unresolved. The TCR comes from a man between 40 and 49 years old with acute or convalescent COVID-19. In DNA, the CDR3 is TGTGCCAGCAGTTACTCCAAGTTCGGGAGCTATGGCTACACCTTC. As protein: CASSYSKFGSYGYTF.